The rows below give T cell receptor beta chains drawn from one sample of a study of blood T cell repertoires in COVID-19. This table comes from immunoSEQ multiplex PCR, and its TCRdb copy is limited to in-frame clones, with some not included. The table shows approximately 140,000 clones, with about 83% occurring only once. The sample comprised peripheral blood. These receptor sequences come from a man younger than 45 with COVID-19, enrolled during active disease. CDR3s include the opening cysteine and the closing phenylalanine or tryptophan. The D gene is left open where the match is weak. The size of a clone is reported for some rows only, either as once, few or many, or as a class for expanded clones.

j_call | clone_size | d_call | v_call | cdr3_aa | cdr3_nt
TRBJ1-2 | NA | TRBD1 | TRBV27 | CASSPQGTGLGYTF | TGTGCCAGCAGTCCTCAGGGGACAGGGCTCGGCTACACCTTC
TRBJ2-7 | NA | TRBD2 | TRBV5-4 | CASSLAGLRGEQYF | TGTGCCAGCAGCCTGGCGGGACTAAGAGGCGAGCAGTACTTC
TRBJ1-4 | NA | NA | TRBV11-2 | CASSKFRPGNLNEKLFF | TGTGCCAGCAGCAAATTCCGCCCGGGAAACCTTAATGAAAAACTGTTTTTT
TRBJ1-4 | NA | TRBD1 | TRBV3-1/TRBV3-2 | CASSQEGTGLSEKLFF | TGTGCCAGCAGCCAAGAAGGGACAGGGTTGAGTGAAAAACTGTTTTTT
TRBJ1-6 | NA | TRBD1 | TRBV9 | CASSVSGGGSPLHF | TGTGCCAGCAGCGTATCAGGGGGCGGTTCACCCCTCCACTTT
TRBJ1-1 | NA | NA | TRBV6-5 | CASSPQGSNTEAFF | TGTGCCAGCAGCCCCCAGGGATCGAACACTGAAGCTTTCTTT
TRBJ2-5 | NA | TRBD1 | TRBV15 | CATSRGVGTGQETQYF | TGTGCCACCAGCAGAGGGGTGGGGACAGGGCAAGAGACCCAGTACTTC
TRBJ2-2 | NA | TRBD1 | TRBV6-5 | CASSWGQGGTGELFF | TGTGCCAGCAGTTGGGGACAGGGGGGTACCGGGGAGCTGTTTTTT
TRBJ2-6 | NA | TRBD1 | TRBV25-1 | CASSGQGPGANVLTF | TGTGCCAGCAGTGGACAGGGTCCTGGGGCCAACGTCCTGACTTTC
TRBJ2-2 | NA | NA | TRBV30 | CAWSPQGRVSGELFF | TGTGCCTGGAGTCCCCAGGGGCGGGTTTCAGGGGAGCTGTTTTTT
TRBJ2-7 | NA | TRBD1 | TRBV5-1 | CASRGQGVNEQYF | TGCGCCAGCAGGGGACAGGGTGTAAACGAGCAGTACTTC
TRBJ2-7 | NA | TRBD1 | TRBV29-1 | CSVKPTGSEQYF | TGCAGCGTGAAGCCGACAGGGAGCGAGCAGTACTTC
TRBJ2-2 | few | NA | TRBV7-8 | CASSLEPDSNTGELFF | TGTGCCAGCAGCTTAGAACCAGACAGTAACACCGGGGAGCTGTTTTTT
TRBJ1-4 | NA | NA | TRBV6-5 | CASRTREGNEKLFF | TGTGCCAGCAGGACGAGGGAGGGAAATGAAAAACTGTTTTTT
TRBJ1-2 | few | NA | TRBV5-4 | CASSLATGQFYGYTF | TGTGCCAGCAGCTTGGCCACAGGGCAATTCTATGGCTACACCTTC
TRBJ1-5 | NA | TRBD1 | TRBV24-1 | CATQGTGGGQPQHF | TGTGCCACCCAAGGGACAGGGGGTGGTCAGCCCCAGCATTTT
TRBJ1-2 | NA | NA | TRBV18 | CASSREQVFNYGYTF | TGTGCCAGCTCACGCGAACAGGTCTTCAACTATGGCTACACCTTC
TRBJ2-4 | NA | NA | TRBV7-2 | CASSLGGSKNIQYF | TGTGCCAGCAGCTTAGGAGGGTCCAAAAACATTCAGTACTTC
TRBJ1-6 | many | NA | TRBV25-1 | CASSNQDNSPLHF | TGTGCCAGCAGTAACCAGGATAATTCACCCCTCCACTTT
TRBJ1-1 | NA | NA | TRBV2 | CASSPGQTYTEAFF | TGTGCCAGCAGTCCGGGACAAACTTACACTGAAGCTTTCTTT